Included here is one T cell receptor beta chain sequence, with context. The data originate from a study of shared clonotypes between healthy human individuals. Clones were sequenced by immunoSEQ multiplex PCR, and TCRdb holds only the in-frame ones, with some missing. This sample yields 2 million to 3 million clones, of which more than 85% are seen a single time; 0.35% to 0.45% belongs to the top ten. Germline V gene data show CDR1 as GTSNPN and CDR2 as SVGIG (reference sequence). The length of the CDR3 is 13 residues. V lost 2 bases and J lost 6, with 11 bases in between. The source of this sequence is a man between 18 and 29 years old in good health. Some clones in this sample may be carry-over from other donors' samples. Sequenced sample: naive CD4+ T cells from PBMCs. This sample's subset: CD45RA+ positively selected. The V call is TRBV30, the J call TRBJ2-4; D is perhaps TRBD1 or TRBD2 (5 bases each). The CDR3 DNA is TGTGCCTGGAGTTTGGGGGTCGGAAACATTCAGTACTTC. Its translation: CAWSLGVGNIQYF.